This T cell receptor (beta chain) was identified in a study of CD8 T cells in ankylosing spondylitis. CDR1 LGHDT and CDR2 YNNKEL come from the germline V gene (reference sequence). The CDR3 runs to 17 residues. Trimming pared 0 bases from V and 7 bases from J, leaving 19 bases between. Making use of molecular barcodes, quantitative 5'-RACE generated TCR beta libraries. One entry per CDR3 protein, called by TCRdb with MiXCR from the 5' RACE reads. The repertoire consists of 200,000 to 250,000 distinct CDR3 sequences, with about 10% occurring once and the leading ten covering 5.5% to 8%. What was sequenced was blood, either unsorted or a sorted T cell fraction (not recorded which). The chain links TRBV3-1 to TRBJ2-1, with D perhaps matching TRBD1 or TRBD2 (5 bases each). The sequence was collected from a male donor with ankylosing spondylitis or in good health (not recorded which). The DNA for the CDR3 is TGTGCCAGCAGCCAAGAGTTTGAGGGGTCTGTTCGTAATGAGCAGTTCTTC. This translates into CASSQEFEGSVRNEQFF.